The rows below give T cell receptor beta chains drawn from one sample of a study of CDR3 diversity in severe acne. Each CDR3 protein is one row after TCRdb ran MiXCR on the PCR reads. This table has more than 70,000 distinct CDR3 sequences, around 50% appearing once. The sample was blood. The receptors were sampled from a male donor with severe acne vulgaris. CDR3s include the opening cysteine and the closing phenylalanine or tryptophan. The size entry is marked missing in some rows and otherwise reads once, few, many or a size class.

v_call	clone_size	j_call	cdr3_aa
TRBV20-1	-	TRBJ2-7	CSARKLADYEQYF
TRBV2	-	TRBJ2-7	CASSGRDGGNEQYF
TRBV19	many	TRBJ2-3	CASSIGQGADTQYF
TRBV19	few	TRBJ1-5	CASEGQWNQPQHF
TRBV6-5	-	TRBJ1-5	CASSPSPGQGSFNQPQHF
TRBV7-2	-	TRBJ2-5	CATSDLTSGQETQYF
TRBV7-8	once	TRBJ2-7	CASSTWTSGSYEQYF
TRBV29-1	once	TRBJ2-3	CSVGRGSTDTQYF
TRBV6-4	many	TRBJ1-2	CASSGPQGGYTF
TRBV24-1	few	TRBJ2-3	CATSDSLTSGKHTDTQYF
TRBV25-1	-	TRBJ2-5	CASSNDRGIETQYF
TRBV29-1	-	TRBJ1-3	CSVVGFGNTIYF
TRBV7-6	-	TRBJ2-7	CASSATQGATYEQYF
TRBV3-1	-	TRBJ2-7	CASSRMGGAYEQYF
TRBV7-8	few	TRBJ2-3	CASSLLQGFGDTQYF
TRBV29-1	-	TRBJ2-1	CSVEKRQGWFGSGNEQFF
TRBV28	-	TRBJ1-1	CASSARDRGTEAFF
TRBV6-1	-	TRBJ1-4	CASSRTGSLGEKLFF
TRBV12-3/TRBV12-4	-	TRBJ2-5	CASRELLAGGPQETQYF
TRBV5-4	medium-sized	TRBJ2-5	CASSLWGETQYF
TRBV5-1	-	TRBJ1-1	CASSLEWGYNTEAFF
TRBV28	-	TRBJ1-5	CASSGTGHQPQHF
TRBV6-1	few	TRBJ1-2	CASSEAPGDYGYTF
TRBV7-9	few	TRBJ1-1	CASSATTGPQRGAFF
TRBV5-1	few	TRBJ2-5	CASSLMGDQETQYF
TRBV27	many	TRBJ2-1	CASSEMTSDSYNEQFF
TRBV24-1	many	TRBJ1-2	CATSDVRLRYGYTF
TRBV24-1	medium-sized	TRBJ1-2	CATSVGPYGYTF
TRBV28	-	TRBJ2-1	CASSSSNEQFF
TRBV5-1	many	TRBJ2-4	CASSLGGFSDIQYF
TRBV7-2	-	TRBJ2-7	CASSHIPGTSGRFEQYF
TRBV7-2	-	TRBJ1-1	CASSLTYRASYGYTFGRVGEAFF
TRBV9	-	TRBJ1-5	CASSARGGGQALSNQPQHF
TRBV29-1	medium-sized	TRBJ1-1	CSVSGNRAFF
TRBV6-4	many	TRBJ2-2	CASSDGNTGELFF
TRBV9	many	TRBJ1-2	CASSLRTGGLNYGYTF
TRBV13	-	TRBJ1-2	CASTTSSPLEDTGLWGYTF
TRBV12-3/TRBV12-4	many	TRBJ2-7	CASSLTSGEGEQYF
TRBV19	many	TRBJ2-1	CASSPLFGTTYNEQFF
TRBV13	-	TRBJ2-2	CASSSRVVDGELFF
TRBV25-1	-	TRBJ2-7	CATQAGGPSGPYEQYF
TRBV10-3	-	TRBJ2-5	CAISETKRETEETQYF
TRBV23-1	-	TRBJ1-1	CASSRGIENTEAFF
TRBV24-1	-	TRBJ1-2	CATSDRGGYGYTF
TRBV2	few	TRBJ2-7	CASRVAYEQYF
TRBV2	many	TRBJ1-6	CASQFDRVRGSPLHF
TRBV7-9	few	TRBJ1-5	CASSFSGGRGLSLNQPQHF
TRBV5-1	-	TRBJ2-1	CASSLIPLAGGRYNEQFF